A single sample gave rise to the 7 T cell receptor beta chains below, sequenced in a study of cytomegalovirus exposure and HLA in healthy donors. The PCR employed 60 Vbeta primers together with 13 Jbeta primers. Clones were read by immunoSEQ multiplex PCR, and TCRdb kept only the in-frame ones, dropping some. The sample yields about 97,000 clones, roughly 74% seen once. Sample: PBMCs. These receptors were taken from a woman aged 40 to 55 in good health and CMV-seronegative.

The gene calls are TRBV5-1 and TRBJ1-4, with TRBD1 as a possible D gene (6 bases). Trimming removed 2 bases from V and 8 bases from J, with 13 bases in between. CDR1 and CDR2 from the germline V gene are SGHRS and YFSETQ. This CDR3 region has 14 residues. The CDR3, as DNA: TGCGCCAGCAGCTTTGAGGGGGTGAAGGAAAAACTGTTTTTT. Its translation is CASSFEGVKEKLFF.

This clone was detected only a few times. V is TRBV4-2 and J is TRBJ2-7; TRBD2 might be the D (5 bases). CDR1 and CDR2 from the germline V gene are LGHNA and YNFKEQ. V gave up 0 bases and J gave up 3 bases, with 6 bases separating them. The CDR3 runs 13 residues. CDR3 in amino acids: CASSQETSYEQYF. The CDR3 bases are TGTGCCAGCAGCCAAGAAACTAGCTACGAGCAGTACTTC.

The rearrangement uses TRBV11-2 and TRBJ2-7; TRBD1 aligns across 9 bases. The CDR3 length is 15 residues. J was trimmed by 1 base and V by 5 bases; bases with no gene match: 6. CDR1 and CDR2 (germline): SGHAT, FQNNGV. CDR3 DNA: TGTGCCAGCAGCCCGGGACAGGGCCCGTCCTACGAGCAGTACTTC. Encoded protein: CASSPGQGPSYEQYF.

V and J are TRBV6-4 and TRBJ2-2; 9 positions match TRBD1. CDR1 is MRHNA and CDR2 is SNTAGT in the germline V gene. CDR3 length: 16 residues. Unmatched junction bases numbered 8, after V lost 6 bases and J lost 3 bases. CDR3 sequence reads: CASSPTGTGYTGELFF. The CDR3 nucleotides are TGTGCCAGCAGCCCAACCGGGACAGGGTACACCGGGGAGCTGTTTTTT.

The CDR3 DNA sequence: TGTGCCAGCAGTGACCGGACTAGCGGGGCCCTAGGTGGCAATGAGCAGTTCTTC. This translates into CASSDRTSGALGGNEQFF. The chain has TRBV6-1 and TRBJ2-1, with 12 bases lining up with TRBD2. From germline, CDR1 is MNHNS and CDR2 SASEGT. After removal of 3 bases from V and 6 bases from J, the junction contained 12 bases not matched to a gene. This CDR3 is built from 18 residues.

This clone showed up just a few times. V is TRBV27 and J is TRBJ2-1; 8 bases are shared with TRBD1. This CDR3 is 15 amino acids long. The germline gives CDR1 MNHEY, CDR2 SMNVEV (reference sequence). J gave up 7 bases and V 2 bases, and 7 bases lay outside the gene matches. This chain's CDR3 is CASSLGTGGWNEQFF. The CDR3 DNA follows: TGTGCCAGCAGTTTAGGGACAGGTGGATGGAATGAGCAGTTCTTC.

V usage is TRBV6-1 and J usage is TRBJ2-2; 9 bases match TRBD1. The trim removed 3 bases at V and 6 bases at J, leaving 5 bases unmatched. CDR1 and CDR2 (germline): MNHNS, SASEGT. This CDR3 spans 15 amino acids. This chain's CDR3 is CASSETGGSPGELFF. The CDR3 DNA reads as TGTGCCAGCAGTGAGACAGGGGGTTCCCCCGGGGAGCTGTTTTTT.